Listed below are T cell receptor beta chains from one sample, sequenced in a study of CD8 T cells in Susac syndrome. TCRdb reprocessed the immunoSEQ multiplex PCR reads via MiXCR and lists one record per CDR3 protein. The data hold around 150,000 distinct CDR3 sequences, with approximately 95% observed a single time. Sequenced sample: CD4+ T cells from PBMCs. Receptors were obtained from a human donor with multiple sclerosis. Each CDR3 is given with its conserved first and last residue. The D gene is left open where the match is weak. The size field is filled for only some rows; it gives once, few, many or a size class.

CDR3: CSASAPGLAGDSTDTQYF
DNA: TGCAGTGCTAGTGCGCCGGGACTAGCGGGAGACAGCACAGATACGCAGTATTTT
size: .
V: TRBV20-1
J: TRBJ2-3
D: TRBD2

CDR3: CASGEVGRNTEAFF
DNA: TGCGCCAGCGGGGAAGTGGGGAGGAACACTGAAGCTTTCTTT
size: .
V: TRBV23-1
J: TRBJ1-1
D: .

CDR3: CASSLRSRNTEAFF
DNA: TGTGCCAGCAGCTTGCGTTCGAGGAACACTGAAGCTTTCTTT
size: .
V: TRBV5-6
J: TRBJ1-1
D: .

CDR3: CASSSEGYEQYF
DNA: TGTGCCAGCAGCTCGGAAGGATACGAGCAGTACTTC
size: .
V: TRBV5-4
J: TRBJ2-7
D: .

CDR3: CASSLEGTPSYEQYF
DNA: TGTGCCAGCAGCTTAGAAGGGACCCCCTCCTACGAGCAGTACTTC
size: once
V: TRBV7-2
J: TRBJ2-7
D: .

CDR3: CASSLPRGRYTEAFF
DNA: TGTGCCAGCAGCTTGCCCAGAGGGAGGTACACTGAAGCTTTCTTT
size: .
V: TRBV7-2
J: TRBJ1-1
D: .

CDR3: CSARAAGVAGGHYTGELFF
DNA: TGCAGTGCTAGGGCAGCCGGGGTAGCGGGGGGGCACTACACCGGGGAGCTGTTTTTT
size: once
V: TRBV20-1
J: TRBJ2-2
D: TRBD2

CDR3: CSGRAGAQGEAFF
DNA: TGCAGCGGGAGGGCAGGGGCGCAGGGTGAAGCTTTCTTT
size: .
V: TRBV29-1
J: TRBJ1-1
D: .

CDR3: CSASLLAAAYEQYF
DNA: TGCAGTGCTAGTCTACTAGCGGCCGCCTACGAGCAGTACTTC
size: .
V: TRBV20-1
J: TRBJ2-7
D: TRBD2

CDR3: CASSTGTSGLNEQFF
DNA: TGTGCCAGTAGTACCGGGACTAGCGGTCTCAATGAGCAGTTCTTC
size: once
V: TRBV19
J: TRBJ2-1
D: TRBD2

CDR3: CAWSDQDSPLHF
DNA: TGTGCCTGGAGTGACCAAGATTCACCCCTCCACTTT
size: .
V: TRBV30
J: TRBJ1-6
D: .

CDR3: CAWSPDRGYTF
DNA: TGTGCCTGGAGTCCCGACCGTGGCTACACCTTC
size: .
V: TRBV30
J: TRBJ1-2
D: .

CDR3: CASRPGTATYEQYF
DNA: TGTGCCAGCAGACCCGGGACGGCCACCTACGAGCAGTACTTC
size: few
V: TRBV3-1
J: TRBJ2-7
D: .

CDR3: CASRGVGDYGYTF
DNA: TGTGCCTCTAGGGGGGTAGGGGACTATGGCTACACCTTC
size: .
V: TRBV30
J: TRBJ1-2
D: .